The 26 T cell receptor beta chains given below trace back to one sample, sequenced in a study of Ad26.COV2.S vaccination and SARS-CoV-2 variants. Generated by immunoSEQ multiplex PCR, the TCRdb table keeps only in-frame clones and is missing some. This table has about 450,000 clones, 89% appearing once. Documented treatment: 15 to 20 received Ad26.COV2.S at low or high dose, single or two shots; roughly 5 received placebo; per-sample allocation not given. All samples were drawn on day 63, counting from the first vaccine or placebo injection. This specimen consisted of peripheral blood, obtained in a trial of Ad26.COV2.S vaccine versus placebo. These receptors all stem from a person aged 18 to 65 who received the Ad26.COV2.S COVID-19 vaccine or a placebo.

This chain links TRBV7-9 with TRBJ1-4; D is perhaps TRBD1 (6 bases). Germline V CDR1 and CDR2: SEHNR, FQNEAQ (reference sequence). CDR3 length equals 14 residues. Trimming removed 5 bases at V and 8 bases at J, with 15 bases between. The CDR3 protein is CASSADRWGEKLFF. The CDR3 nucleotides are TGTGCCAGCAGCGCCGACAGGTGGGGGGAAAAACTGTTTTTT.

The chain uses TRBV25-1 and TRBJ2-1; no reliable D call. This CDR3 is built from 13 residues. Germline loops: CDR1 MGHDK, CDR2 SYGVNS. The V and J ends lost 4 bases and 5 bases respectively, with 9 bases between them. The CDR3 reads CASSGVINNEQFF. In nucleotides, the CDR3 is TGTGCCAGCAGTGGAGTTATCAACAATGAGCAGTTCTTC.

CDR3 sequence: CSAWTYSYEQYF. Here the CDR3 DNA reads TGCAGCGCTTGGACGTACTCCTACGAGCAGTACTTC. V usage is TRBV29-1 and J usage is TRBJ2-7; D is uncertain. The V and J ends lost 7 bases and 0 bases respectively, with 10 bases between them. Germline V lookup: CDR1 SQVTM, CDR2 ANQGSEA. The CDR3 is 12 amino acids.

The chain is built from TRBV19 and TRBJ2-7, with 7 bases fitting TRBD2. Germline CDR1 reads LNHDA; CDR2 reads SQIVND (reference sequence). The CDR3 is 15 residues long. The V and J ends lost 6 bases and 3 bases, in that order; junction bases with no gene match: 11. CDR3 sequence reads: CASSLGGEGFYEQYF. CDR3 DNA: TGTGCCAGTAGCCTCGGAGGGGAGGGATTCTACGAGCAGTACTTC. Drawing the rest from reference TRBV19 and TRBJ2-7, the complete variable domain is DGGITQSPKYLFRKEGQNVTLSCEQNLNHDAMYWYRQDPGQGLRLIYYSQIVNDFQKGDIAEGYSVSREKKESFPLTVTSAQKNPTAFYLCASSLGGEGFYEQYFGPGTRLTVT.

The chain links TRBV7-6 to TRBJ2-1, with a tentative D call TRBD1 (8 bases). Per the germline V gene, CDR1 is SGHVS and CDR2 is FNYEAQ. The CDR3 contains 15 residues. The germline V and J ends were trimmed by 5 bases and 6 bases, with 17 bases remaining between them. CDR3 nucleotides: TGTGCCAGCAGCCATTACAGGGGGGAGGGCAATGAGCAGTTCTTC. Translating gives CASSHYRGEGNEQFF. The full variable domain, completed using reference TRBV7-6 and TRBJ2-1, is GAGVSQSPRYKVTKRGQDVALRCDPISGHVSLYWYRQALGQGPEFLTYFNYEAQQDKSGLPNDRFSAERPEGSISTLTIQRTEQRDSAMYRCASSHYRGEGNEQFFGPGTRLTVL.

The V and J genes are TRBV6-6 and TRBJ2-7, with TRBD1 identical over 7 bases. The V and J ends lost 10 bases and 4 bases, in that order; junction bases with no gene match: 13. The CDR3 totals 14 residues. The germline V gene encodes CDR1 MNHNY and CDR2 SVGAGI (reference sequence). CDR3 amino acids: CATQERQGLYEQYF. The CDR3, as DNA: TGTGCCACCCAAGAGCGACAGGGTCTTTACGAGCAGTACTTC.

V and J are TRBV30 and TRBJ1-3; possible D gene TRBD1, 6 bases. CDR1 is GTSNPN and CDR2 is SVGIG in the germline V gene (reference sequence). V dropped 0 bases and J dropped 7 bases, with 13 bases sitting between them. The CDR3 covers 14 residues. CDR3 in amino acids: CAWSVLPRGNTIYF. The CDR3 DNA is TGTGCCTGGAGTGTACTCCCAAGGGGGAACACCATATATTTT.

The chain couples TRBV4-2 to TRBJ1-4, with TRBD1 matching over 7 bases. Germline loops: CDR1 LGHNA, CDR2 YNFKEQ. This CDR3 has 15 amino acids. With 2 bases clipped from V and 2 bases from J, the junction kept 2 bases outside the gene matches. This CDR3 reads CASSQQGDTNEKLFF. The DNA of the CDR3 is TGTGCCAGCAGCCAACAGGGGGACACTAATGAAAAACTGTTTTTT.

The genes are TRBV3-1 (or the pseudogene TRBV3-2) and TRBJ2-5; D is undetermined. In germline, CDR1 is LGHDT, CDR2 YNNKEL (reference sequence). The CDR3 spans 16 residues. V gave up 3 bases and J gave up 2 bases, with 16 bases separating them. This chain's CDR3 is CASSQWSGSPQETQYF. The CDR3 bases are TGTGCCAGCAGCCAGTGGTCCGGATCTCCACAAGAGACCCAGTACTTC.

The rearrangement joins TRBV7-2 to TRBJ2-1; 8 bases fit TRBD2. The ends lost 7 bases at V and 4 bases at J; junction bases unmatched: 12. The CDR3 has 16 amino acids. Germline CDR1 and CDR2: SGHTA and FQGNSA. The CDR3 is CASIPGGTPHYNEQFF. In nucleotides, the CDR3 is TGTGCCAGCATCCCGGGGGGGACCCCCCATTACAATGAGCAGTTCTTC.

In its sample, this clone was seen once. The chain carries TRBV28 and TRBJ1-5; tentative D call: TRBD1 (6 bases). Trimming stripped 2 bases from V and 4 bases from J, with 12 bases between. This CDR3 is built from 15 residues. From germline, CDR1 is MDHEN and CDR2 SYDVKM. The CDR3 sequence: CASSLLQGWNQPQHF. The CDR3 DNA follows: TGTGCCAGCAGTTTACTACAGGGATGGAATCAGCCCCAGCATTTT.

This clone is a singleton in its sample. The rearrangement links TRBV7-9 to TRBJ1-4; 7 positions agree with TRBD1. There are 15 residues in the CDR3. Germline CDR1 reads SEHNR; CDR2 reads FQNEAQ (reference sequence). The V and J ends lost 5 bases and 8 bases, in that order; junction bases with no gene match: 11. CDR3 amino acids: CASSEHRGRDEKLFF. The CDR3 DNA is TGTGCCAGCAGCGAACACAGGGGACGGGACGAAAAACTGTTTTTT.

The chain couples TRBV7-8 to TRBJ2-5; 8 bases align to TRBD2. CDR1 and CDR2 from the germline V gene are SGHVS and FQNEAQ. V lost 7 bases, J lost 5 bases, and 15 bases stayed unmatched. The CDR3 totals 16 residues. CDR3 sequence: CASTTPRGGRRETQYF. In nucleotides, the CDR3 is TGTGCCAGCACAACCCCTCGCGGGGGGCGCCGGGAGACCCAGTACTTC.

The chain couples TRBV6-6 to TRBJ2-7, with D perhaps given as TRBD1 or TRBD2 (6 bases each). Germline loops: CDR1 MNHNY, CDR2 SVGAGI (reference sequence). The CDR3 contains 13 residues. V dropped 5 bases and J dropped 2 bases, with 10 bases sitting between them. In DNA form, the CDR3 reads TGTGCCAGCAGTCCGGGGGCTCCCTACGAGCAGTACTTC. Protein sequence: CASSPGAPYEQYF.

This chain uses TRBV28 with TRBJ1-2, with D uncertain. With 5 bases removed from V and 0 bases from J, the gap between germline ends came to 10 bases. Germline V gene lookup returns CDR1 MDHEN and CDR2 SYDVKM. This CDR3 is built from 14 residues. CDR3 residues: CASSVPHTNYGYTF. CDR3 sequence (DNA): TGTGCCAGCAGTGTCCCGCACACTAACTATGGCTACACCTTC.

CDR3 sequence: CASSQDRTYYEQYF. The DNA for the CDR3 is TGTGCCAGCAGCCAAGATCGGACATACTACGAGCAGTACTTC. The chain combines TRBV3-1 (or the pseudogene TRBV3-2) with TRBJ2-7, with D possibly being TRBD1 (5 bases). CDR1 and CDR2 from the germline V gene are LGHDT and YNNKEL (reference sequence). This CDR3 is built from 14 residues. Between the trimmed V and J ends, which lost 0 bases and 3 bases, there was a span of 9 bases.

The chain recombines TRBV9 with TRBJ2-1; 7 bases are shared with TRBD2. The germline CDR1 and CDR2 sequences are SGDLS and YYNGEE. The CDR3 extends over 17 amino acids. After removal of 0 bases from V and 0 bases from J, the junction contained 6 bases not matched to a gene. As DNA, the CDR3 is TGTGCCAGCAGCGTAGGAATCGGGGGGAGCTCCTACAATGAGCAGTTCTTC. Translation gives CASSVGIGGSSYNEQFF. The variable domain in full, with the rest retrieved from reference TRBV9 and TRBJ2-1, is DSGVTQTPKHLITATGQRVTLRCSPRSGDLSVYWYQQSLDQGLQFLIQYYNGEERAKGNILERFSAQQFPDLHSELNLSSLELGDSALYFCASSVGIGGSSYNEQFFGPGTRLTVL.

The chain joins TRBV18 to TRBJ1-1; possible D gene TRBD1, 6 bases. Trimming removed 4 bases at V and 1 base at J, with 10 bases between. From germline, CDR1 is KGHSH and CDR2 LQKENI. CDR3 length: 14 amino acids. This CDR3 is CASSQTGWNTEAFF. CDR3 nucleotides: TGTGCCAGCTCACAAACAGGGTGGAACACTGAAGCTTTCTTT.

This clone was observed a single time. The J gene is TRBJ1-4, the V gene TRBV28; no clear D gene. V lost 5 bases to trimming and J lost 0 bases, with 13 bases between them. The CDR3 is 16 amino acids. From germline, CDR1 is MDHEN and CDR2 SYDVKM. DNA for the CDR3: TGTGCCAGCAGTCCCGCCTCGGTTGCAACTAATGAAAAACTGTTTTTT. This sequence encodes CASSPASVATNEKLFF. The full variable domain, in which reference TRBV28 and TRBJ1-4 provide the parts outside the CDR3, is DVKVTQSSRYLVKRTGEKVFLECVQDMDHENMFWYRQDPGLGLRLIYFSYDVKMKEKGDIPEGYSVSREKKERFSLILESASTNQTSMYLCASSPASVATNEKLFFGSGTQLSVL.

V is TRBV24-1 and J is TRBJ1-1; D is perhaps TRBD1 (6 bases). Germline loops: CDR1 KGHDR, CDR2 SFDVKD. The CDR3 length is 15 residues. Trimming shortened V by 5 bases and J by 1 base, and 13 bases separated the two germline ends. DNA for the CDR3: TGTGCCACCAGTGCCCTGGACAGAGCGAACACTGAAGCTTTCTTT. This codes for CATSALDRANTEAFF.

V gene TRBV7-6 combines with J gene TRBJ2-5, with 8 bases matching TRBD2. The junction had 15 bases not matched to a gene; V was cut back by 1 base and J by 5 bases. Germline-derived CDR1 and CDR2 are SGHVS and FNYEAQ. This CDR3 is built from 18 residues. The CDR3 loop is CASSLGGPFREGRETQYF. In DNA, the CDR3 is TGTGCCAGCAGCTTAGGGGGCCCCTTCCGGGAGGGCCGGGAGACCCAGTACTTC.

The genes are TRBV24-1 and TRBJ2-7, with D tentatively TRBD1 (6 bases). CDR1 and CDR2 from the germline V gene are KGHDR and SFDVKD. V gave up 2 bases and J gave up 0 bases, with 7 bases separating them. This CDR3 contains 14 residues. The CDR3 region is CATSDYRDSYEQYF. The DNA of the CDR3 is TGTGCCACCAGTGATTACAGGGACTCCTACGAGCAGTACTTC.

This rearrangement joins TRBV7-9 to TRBJ2-2; 7 bases agree with TRBD1. V lost 3 bases, J lost 3 bases, and 7 bases stayed unmatched. The CDR3 is made up of 16 amino acids. Germline CDR1 and CDR2: SEHNR and FQNEAQ (reference sequence). The CDR3 region is CASSFPGTADTGELFF. The DNA of the CDR3 is TGTGCCAGCAGCTTTCCCGGGACAGCAGACACCGGGGAGCTGTTTTTT.

V and J are TRBV7-9 and TRBJ2-1; D is uncertain. Germline V gives CDR1 SEHNR, CDR2 FQNEAQ (reference sequence). The CDR3 length is 15 residues. V lost 3 bases and J lost 3, with 12 bases in between. The CDR3 here is CASSFLDLHYNEQFF. In nucleotides, the CDR3 is TGTGCCAGCAGCTTTTTGGATTTACACTACAATGAGCAGTTCTTC.

This clone was observed once. The chain combines TRBV11-3 with TRBJ2-3; D not resolved. The V and J ends lost 5 bases and 4 bases respectively, with 13 bases between them. The CDR3 covers 14 residues. Germline-derived CDR1 and CDR2 are SGHNT and YENEEA. This CDR3 reads CASSPSRGADTQYF. CDR3 nucleotide sequence: TGTGCCAGCAGCCCATCTAGAGGAGCAGATACGCAGTATTTT. The complete variable domain, with remaining parts taken from reference TRBV11-3 and TRBJ2-3, reads EAGVVQSPRYKIIEKKQPVAFWCNPISGHNTLYWYLQNLGQGPELLIRYENEEAVDDSQLPKDRFSAERLKGVDSTLKIQPAELGDSAVYLCASSPSRGADTQYFGPGTRLTVL.

This rearrangement joins TRBV24-1 to TRBJ2-3; D gene uncertain. Germline V gene sequence: CDR1 KGHDR, CDR2 SFDVKD. The CDR3 has 13 amino acids. V was trimmed by 1 base and J by 9 bases, leaving 10 bases between them. The CDR3 DNA follows: TGTGCCACCAGTGATTTCGAACTAACGACGCAGTATTTT. Amino acid sequence: CATSDFELTTQYF.